Listed below are T cell receptor beta chains from one sample, sequenced in a study of cytomegalovirus exposure and HLA in healthy donors. Sequencing used immunoSEQ multiplex PCR; TCRdb keeps in-frame clones, though not all of them. This table holds about 110,000 clones, about 80% found once. The sequenced sample was PBMCs. The receptors here all came from a man aged 25 to 40 in good health and CMV-seropositive. CDR3s include the opening cysteine and the closing phenylalanine or tryptophan. The order of the fields is clone size, J gene, D gene, V gene, CDR3 DNA, CDR3 protein. The D gene is left open where the match is weak. The size of a clone is reported for some rows only, either as once, few or many, or as a class for expanded clones.

size: .
J: TRBJ2-1
D: .
V: TRBV7-9
DNA: TGTGCCAGCAGCTTTAGCAGGGACAATGAGCAGTTCTTC
CDR3: CASSFSRDNEQFF

size: few
J: TRBJ2-1
D: TRBD1
V: TRBV6-5
DNA: TGTGCCAGCAGTCTGGGACAGGGAGGTTTCGATGAGCAGTTCTTC
CDR3: CASSLGQGGFDEQFF

size: .
J: TRBJ1-1
D: TRBD1
V: TRBV13
DNA: TGTGCCAGCAGCTTCCGGGACAGGGGGATGAACACTGAAGCTTTCTTT
CDR3: CASSFRDRGMNTEAFF

size: .
J: TRBJ2-6
D: .
V: TRBV18
DNA: TGTGCCAGCTCAGACGGGGTAGACTCTGGGGCCAACGTCCTGACTTTC
CDR3: CASSDGVDSGANVLTF

size: .
J: TRBJ2-7
D: .
V: TRBV6-1
DNA: TGTGCCAGCAGAGGGGACTTTCCCTACGAGCAGTACTTC
CDR3: CASRGDFPYEQYF

size: .
J: TRBJ2-7
D: .
V: TRBV7-3
DNA: TGTGCCAGCAGCAGAGGAGGTGGAAGGGACGAGCAGTACTTC
CDR3: CASSRGGGRDEQYF

size: .
J: TRBJ2-1
D: .
V: TRBV19
DNA: TGTGCCAGTAGTATGGGAGTCTATGAGCAGTTCTTC
CDR3: CASSMGVYEQFF

size: .
J: TRBJ2-7
D: .
V: TRBV5-4
DNA: TGTGCCAGCAGCGGGGTGGGGGGGCCTACTTCCTACGAGCAGTACTTC
CDR3: CASSGVGGPTSYEQYF

size: once
J: TRBJ1-2
D: TRBD1
V: TRBV27
DNA: TGTGCCAGCAGCCCCGGGACAGGGGGCATTGGTGGCTACACCTTC
CDR3: CASSPGTGGIGGYTF

size: .
J: TRBJ1-2
D: .
V: TRBV5-4
DNA: TGTGCCAGCAGCTTGGGGGGCGATGGCTACACCTTC
CDR3: CASSLGGDGYTF

size: .
J: TRBJ2-5
D: .
V: TRBV5-1
DNA: TGCGCCAGCAGCTTGGCGGCTGGGGGCGGGGAGACCCAGTACTTC
CDR3: CASSLAAGGGETQYF

size: .
J: TRBJ2-3
D: .
V: TRBV14
DNA: TGTGCCAGCAACTCTTCATATACGCAGTATTTT
CDR3: CASNSSYTQYF

size: .
J: TRBJ2-7
D: TRBD1
V: TRBV5-4
DNA: TGTGCCAGCAGCTCTACAGGGGGGCAACTCTACGAGCAGTACTTC
CDR3: CASSSTGGQLYEQYF

size: .
J: TRBJ2-7
D: .
V: TRBV6-4
DNA: TGTGCCAGCAGCGTAGGAGGGAGGAACGAGCAGTACTTC
CDR3: CASSVGGRNEQYF

size: .
J: TRBJ1-5
D: TRBD1
V: TRBV27
DNA: TGTGCCAGCAGTCGCACCAAACCCGGGACAGGGTGGAATCAGCCCCAGCATTTT
CDR3: CASSRTKPGTGWNQPQHF

size: .
J: TRBJ2-1
D: TRBD2
V: TRBV6-1
DNA: TGTGCCAGCAGTGAAGGGGCGGGGGGGCGGGGTGAGCAGTTCTTC
CDR3: CASSEGAGGRGEQFF

size: few
J: TRBJ1-2
D: .
V: TRBV19
DNA: TGTGCCAGTAGTATCCCAGGGTCCCCTTATGGCTACACCTTC
CDR3: CASSIPGSPYGYTF

size: .
J: TRBJ1-2
D: .
V: TRBV19
DNA: TGTGCCAGTAGTCCACAGCACTATGGCTACACCTTC
CDR3: CASSPQHYGYTF

size: few
J: TRBJ1-4
D: TRBD1
V: TRBV9
DNA: TGTGCCAGCAGCGTAGGGGACAGGGGGTTTAATGAAAAACTGTTTTTT
CDR3: CASSVGDRGFNEKLFF

size: .
J: TRBJ2-7
D: TRBD1
V: TRBV5-1
DNA: TGCGCCAGCACCCGAGGCCAGGGGGTCCCCTACGAGCAGTACTTC
CDR3: CASTRGQGVPYEQYF

size: .
J: TRBJ2-3
D: .
V: TRBV25-1
DNA: TGTGCCAGCAGTGACTACGAACTAGGGAGCACAGATACGCAGTATTTT
CDR3: CASSDYELGSTDTQYF

size: once
J: TRBJ2-1
D: .
V: TRBV10-3
DNA: TGTGCCATCAGTGAGGCTAGCAATGGGGATGAGCAGTTCTTC
CDR3: CAISEASNGDEQFF

size: .
J: TRBJ1-1
D: TRBD1
V: TRBV10-1
DNA: TGCGCCAGCAGCCCACAGGGGGAGTACACTGAAGCTTTCTTT
CDR3: CASSPQGEYTEAFF

size: .
J: TRBJ1-2
D: TRBD1
V: TRBV5-6
DNA: TGTGCCAGCAGCTCGCAACAGGGGGGGGACTATGGCTACACCTTC
CDR3: CASSSQQGGDYGYTF

size: .
J: TRBJ2-7
D: .
V: TRBV6-5
DNA: TGTGCCAGCAGTAATCGACAGAGCTCCTACGAGCAGTACTTC
CDR3: CASSNRQSSYEQYF

size: .
J: TRBJ2-7
D: .
V: TRBV19
DNA: TGTGCCAGTAGTATGCGGCAGGGATACGAGCAGTACTTC
CDR3: CASSMRQGYEQYF

size: once
J: TRBJ2-5
D: .
V: TRBV5-1
DNA: TGCGCCAGCAGCTTGGGTTCCTTACAAGAGACCCAGTACTTC
CDR3: CASSLGSLQETQYF

size: .
J: TRBJ1-1
D: .
V: TRBV19
DNA: TGTGCCAGTAGTATAGTAGGAGACACTGAAGCTTTCTTT
CDR3: CASSIVGDTEAFF